Presented here are 12 T cell receptor beta chains from one specimen sequenced in a study of tumor and adjacent non-tumor tissue in lung cancer. This sample's RNA came from whole unsorted tissue. Three rounds of nested PCR, following a modified ARM-PCR protocol, produced the TCRbeta library. One entry per CDR3 protein results from TCRdb running MiXCR on the multiplex PCR reads. The sample comprises more than 85,000 distinct CDR3 sequences, under 90% of which are singletons, and about 22% rests with the top ten. Sequenced: lung tumor tissue. The source is a man in his sixties or seventies with non-small cell lung cancer.

Only one count was recorded for this clonotype. The V and J genes are TRBV5-1 and TRBJ1-1; perhaps TRBD1 as D (5 bases). Trimming pared 6 bases from V and 7 bases from J, leaving 19 bases between. Germline CDR1 is SGHRS and CDR2 is YFSETQ. This CDR3 spans 14 amino acids. The CDR3 is CASKNLAGRSEAFF. CDR3 nucleotides: TGCGCCAGCAAGAACCTAGCAGGGCGGAGTGAAGCTTTCTTT.

Regarding this clonotype: This likely comes from a read error, as the CDR3 has no conserved phenylalanine or tryptophan at its end. No DNA is shown, since the ends of the CDR3 on it are uncertain; the CDR3 is the one TCRdb lists. This chain links TRBV6-5 with TRBJ1-2. Germline V lookup: CDR1 MNHEY, CDR2 SVGAGI. The CDR3 is 13 residues long, counting both termini. The CDR3 region is CARSYSGQLGCTL.

The chain's CDR3 is CARSTRSGRFIEQFF. Written as DNA, the CDR3 is TGTGCCAGGAGTACGAGGTCAGGGAGGTTCATTGAGCAGTTCTTC. V is TRBV6-5 and J is TRBJ2-1, with TRBD2 as a possible D gene (6 bases). V dropped 9 bases and J dropped 9 bases, with 24 bases sitting between them. Looked up from germline, CDR1 is MNHEY and CDR2 is SVGAGI. The CDR3 sequence is 15 residues long.

This rearrangement joins TRBV13 to TRBJ1-5; D perhaps matches TRBD1 (6 bases). Germline CDR1 PRHDT, CDR2 FYEKMQ (reference sequence). Trimming took 8 bases from V and 3 from J, leaving 14 bases between them. The CDR3 is made up of 14 amino acids. CDR3 bases: TGTGCCAGCGGTTACAGGGCCATCAATCAGCCCCAGCATTTT. Amino acids: CASGYRAINQPQHF.

This clonotype was recorded a few times. A single base separates this from a much larger clone, so it may be a read error. This rearrangement joins TRBV20-1 to TRBJ2-2; D perhaps matches TRBD1 (5 bases). Trimming took 0 bases from V and 5 from J, leaving 13 bases between them. CDR3 size: 15 residues. Germline V gene data show CDR1 as DFQATT and CDR2 as SNEGSKA (reference sequence). The CDR3 loop is CSARERTRDTGELFF. The CDR3 nucleotides read TGCAGTGCTAGAGAGCGGACAAGGGATACCGGGGAGCTGTTTTTT.

About this clonotype itself: Likely a read error: the CDR3 ends without its conserved phenylalanine or tryptophan. The CDR3 coding sequence is TGTGCCAGCAGCTTAGATCCTACGGGGGGCCGGGGTCAGCAGTTCTTA. Its protein product is CASSLDPTGGRGQQFL. The chain couples TRBV11-3 to TRBJ2-1; D is possibly TRBD2 (7 bases). Germline CDR1 is SGHNT and CDR2 is YENEEA. CDR3 length: 16 residues. V was shortened by 0 bases and J by 11 bases, with 20 bases between the two germline ends.

The V gene is TRBV4-3, the J gene TRBJ2-2; D remains unclear. CDR1 LGHNA and CDR2 YSLEER come from the germline V gene. V lost 2 bases and J 5 bases, leaving 9 bases between the germline ends. This CDR3 has 14 amino acids. The CDR3: CASSQTPRTGELFF. CDR3 in DNA: TGCGCCAGCAGCCAAACGCCGAGAACCGGGGAGCTGTTTTTT.

This clonotype was counted ten times or more. V and J are TRBV6-5 and TRBJ1-6; maybe TRBD1 (5 bases). The CDR3 length is 13 residues. The germline V and J ends were trimmed by 5 bases and 7 bases, with 9 bases remaining between them. In germline, CDR1 is MNHEY, CDR2 SVGAGI. CDR3 bases: TGTGCCAGCAGTGACAGATTAAATTCACCCCTCCACTTT. Translation gives CASSDRLNSPLHF.

This clonotype appeared once. Since the CDR3 does not end with the conserved phenylalanine or tryptophan, this likely comes from a read error. The chain employs TRBV5-4 and TRBJ2-1; D may be TRBD1 (6 bases). Germline CDR1 and CDR2: SGHNT and YYREEE (reference sequence). This CDR3 region has 15 residues. The CDR3 region has the DNA TGTGCCAGTAGCTTTGGGGGCAGGGTGGGAGTTGAGCAGTTCATC. Residues: CASSFGGRVGVEQFI.

A single count supports this clonotype. This chain links TRBV12-3 or TRBV12-4 with TRBJ2-3; D remains ambiguous. The CDR3 sequence is 14 residues long. V was shortened by 3 bases and J by 11 bases, with 18 bases between the two germline ends. The chain's CDR3 is CASSLTQPSSRQYF. As DNA, the CDR3 is TGTGCCAGCAGTTTGACCCAACCTAGTTCGAGGCAGTATTTT.

On this clonotype itself: Because it lacks the conserved phenylalanine or tryptophan at the end, this CDR3 is likely a read error. The chain is built from TRBV5-1 and TRBJ2-7; D not resolved. The V end was cut by 5 bases, the J end by 0 bases, with 24 bases between. This CDR3 contains 18 residues. Per germline, CDR1 SGHRS and CDR2 YFSETQ. CDR3 region: CASSLSVAVEPFSYEQYL. CDR3 DNA sequence: TGCGCCAGCAGTTTATCCGTGGCCGTCGAGCCTTTCTCCTACGAGCAGTACTTA.

Note on this clonotype: At one boundary the junction diverges from the germline segment, which might be a read error. This chain uses TRBV11-2 with TRBJ2-7; a possible D gene is TRBD1 (6 bases). The germline gives CDR1 SGHAT, CDR2 FQNNGV. This CDR3 is built from 16 residues. CDR3 sequence: CDSSPPVGTLTYERYF. The CDR3 DNA sequence: TGTGACAGCAGTCCCCCCGTCGGGACACTAACCTACGAGCGGTACTTC.